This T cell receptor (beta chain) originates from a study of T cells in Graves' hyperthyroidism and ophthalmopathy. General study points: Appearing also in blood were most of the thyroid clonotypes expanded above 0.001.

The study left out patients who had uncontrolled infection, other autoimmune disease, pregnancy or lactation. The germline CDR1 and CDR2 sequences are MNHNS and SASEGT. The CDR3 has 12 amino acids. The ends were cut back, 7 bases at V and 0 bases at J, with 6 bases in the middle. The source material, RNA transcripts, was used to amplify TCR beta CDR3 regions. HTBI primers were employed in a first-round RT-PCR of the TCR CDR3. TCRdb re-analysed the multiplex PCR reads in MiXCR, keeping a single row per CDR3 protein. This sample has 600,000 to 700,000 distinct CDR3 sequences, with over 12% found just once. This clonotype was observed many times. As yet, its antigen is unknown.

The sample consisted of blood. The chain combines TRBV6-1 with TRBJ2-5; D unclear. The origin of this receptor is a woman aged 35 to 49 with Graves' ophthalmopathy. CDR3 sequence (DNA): TGTGCCAGCATGTTCGACCAAGAGACCCAGTACTTC. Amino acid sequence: CASMFDQETQYF.